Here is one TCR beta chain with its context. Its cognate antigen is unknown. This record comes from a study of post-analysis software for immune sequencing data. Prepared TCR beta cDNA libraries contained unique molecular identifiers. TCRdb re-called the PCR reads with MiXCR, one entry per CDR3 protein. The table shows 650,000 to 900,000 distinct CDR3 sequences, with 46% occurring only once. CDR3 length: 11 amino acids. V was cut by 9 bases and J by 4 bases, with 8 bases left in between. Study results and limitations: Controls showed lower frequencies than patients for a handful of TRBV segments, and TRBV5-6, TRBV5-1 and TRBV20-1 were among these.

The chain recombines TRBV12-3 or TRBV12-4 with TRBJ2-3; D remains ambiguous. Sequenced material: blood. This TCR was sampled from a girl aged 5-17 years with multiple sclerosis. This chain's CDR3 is CASIRADTQYF. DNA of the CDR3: TGTGCCAGTATCAGAGCAGATACGCAGTATTTT.